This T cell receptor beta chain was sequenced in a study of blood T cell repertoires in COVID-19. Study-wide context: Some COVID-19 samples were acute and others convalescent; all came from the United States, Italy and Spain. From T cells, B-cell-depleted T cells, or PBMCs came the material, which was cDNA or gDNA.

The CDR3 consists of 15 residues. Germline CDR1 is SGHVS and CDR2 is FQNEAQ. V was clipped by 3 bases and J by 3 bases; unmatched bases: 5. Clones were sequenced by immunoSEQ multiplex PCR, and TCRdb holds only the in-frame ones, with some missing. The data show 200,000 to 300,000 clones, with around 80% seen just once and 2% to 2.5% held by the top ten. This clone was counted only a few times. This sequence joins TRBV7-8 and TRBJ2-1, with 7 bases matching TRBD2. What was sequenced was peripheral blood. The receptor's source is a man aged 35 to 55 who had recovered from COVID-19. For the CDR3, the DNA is TGTGCCAGCAGCTTTAAAATAGCGGGCTACAATGAGCAGTTCTTC. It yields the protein CASSFKIAGYNEQFF. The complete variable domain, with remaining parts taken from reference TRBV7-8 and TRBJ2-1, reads GAGVSQSPRYKVAKRGQDVALRCDPISGHVSLFWYQQALGQGPEFLTYFQNEAQLDKSGLPSDRFFAERPEGSVSTLKIQRTQQEDSAVYLCASSFKIAGYNEQFFGPGTRLTVL.